The T cell receptor beta chain described here comes from a study of graft-versus-host responses after intestinal transplantation. Study-level information: Induction with anti-thymocyte globulin, then tacrolimus and steroids for roughly three years, was given to all recipients.

Data came from immunoSEQ multiplex PCR; TCRdb stores just in-frame clones and leaves some out. In the table there are roughly 20,000 clones, roughly 37% of which are singletons. Study conclusions and caveats: GvH clonotypes were identified within recipient marrow, with a subset emerging first in ileum or blood.

Trimming cost V 0 bases and J 0 bases, with 9 bases left between them. Germline lookup yields CDR1 SGDLS and CDR2 YYNGEE. CDR3 size: 15 residues. This clone was recorded once. The rearrangement uses TRBV9 and TRBJ1-2, with a tentative D call TRBD1 (5 bases). This sequence originates from a human patient who received an intestinal transplant. The sequenced sample was alloreactive CD4+ T cells from a mixed lymphocyte reaction culture, obtained before intestinal transplant. As to subset: CFSE-low proliferating T cells sorted from approximately 6-day pre-transplant mixed lymphocyte reaction (GvH or HvG direction). This CDR3 is CASSVGREANYGYTF. CDR3 DNA: TGTGCCAGCAGCGTAGGCAGGGAAGCTAACTATGGCTACACCTTC.